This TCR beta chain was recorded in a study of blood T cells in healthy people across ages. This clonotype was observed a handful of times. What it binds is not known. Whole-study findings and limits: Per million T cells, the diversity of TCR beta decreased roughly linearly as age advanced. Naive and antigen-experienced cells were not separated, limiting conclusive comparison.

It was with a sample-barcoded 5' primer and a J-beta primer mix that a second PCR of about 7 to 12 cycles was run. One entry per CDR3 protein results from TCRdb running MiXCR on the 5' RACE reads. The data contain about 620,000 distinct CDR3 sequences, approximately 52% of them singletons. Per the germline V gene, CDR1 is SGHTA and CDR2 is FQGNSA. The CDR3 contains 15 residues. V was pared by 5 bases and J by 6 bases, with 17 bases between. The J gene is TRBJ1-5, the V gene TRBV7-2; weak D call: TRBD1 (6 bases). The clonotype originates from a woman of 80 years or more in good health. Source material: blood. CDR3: CASSPITGSSQPQHF. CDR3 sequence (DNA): TGTGCCAGCAGCCCGATAACAGGGTCCAGTCAGCCCCAGCATTTT. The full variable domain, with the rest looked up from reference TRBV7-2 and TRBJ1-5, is GAGVSQSPSNKVTEKGKDVELRCDPISGHTALYWYRQSLGQGLEFLIYFQGNSAPDKSGLPSDRFSAERTGGSVSTLTIQRTQQEDSAVYLCASSPITGSSQPQHFGDGTRLSIL.